Ten or more counts support the clone carrying this T cell receptor (beta chain). Its matching antigen is unknown. The germline CDR1 and CDR2 sequences are SNHLY and FYNNEI. Trimming pared 8 bases from V and 3 bases from J, leaving 11 bases between. The CDR3 sequence is 13 residues long. These data belong to a study of early T cells in non-severe SARS-CoV-2 infection. Study context: Chains from this unsorted whole-blood bulk RNA could not be paired. Study-wide findings and caveats: Database matching using VDJdb favored anti-spike CD8 responses, with private and CD4 specificities left missing.

Individual cDNA molecules received unique molecular identifiers during library preparation. TCRdb redid the calling of the 5' RACE reads with MiXCR, one entry per CDR3 protein. The sample contains tens of thousands of distinct CDR3 sequences, about 3% of which appear only once. This receptor was identified in an adult who was a healthcare worker with PCR-confirmed SARS-CoV-2 infection or an uninfected control (not recorded which). The J gene is TRBJ1-5, the V gene TRBV2; D might be TRBD1 (5 bases). Sequencing input: whole blood. The CDR3, as DNA: TGTGCCAGCGGGGGACGCACCAATCAGCCCCAGCATTTT. Translating it yields CASGGRTNQPQHF.